This TCR beta chain was recovered during a study of T cell changes during pregnancy in multiple sclerosis. The method was immunoSEQ multiplex PCR; TCRdb's version includes in-frame clones alone and lacks a portion of them. The sample lists 75,000 to 100,000 clones, about nine tenths occurring once. The CDR3 length is 16 residues. The V gene's germline CDR1 is SGHNT and CDR2 YYREEE (reference sequence). Trimming took 0 bases from V and 0 from J; bases not matched to a gene: 6. The sample here was peripheral blood, taken after pregnancy. The V gene is TRBV5-4, the J gene TRBJ2-7; TRBD1 matches at 7 bases. The receptor's source is a female donor in good health, enrolled as a control in a pregnancy study. This chain's CDR3 is CASSLGMTGYSYEQYF. CDR3 DNA: TGTGCCAGCAGCTTGGGGATGACAGGGTACTCCTACGAGCAGTACTTC.